This T cell receptor (beta chain) emerged from a study of blood T cell repertoires in COVID-19. On the study more broadly: The cDNA or gDNA used as material had been derived from T cells, B-cell-depleted T cells, or PBMCs.

This clone occurred once. Sequenced by immunoSEQ multiplex PCR; TCRdb stores in-frame clones only, minus some. The table lists approximately 290,000 clones, 70% to 90% of them singletons, with roughly 4% in the top ten. CDR3 length: 14 amino acids. The trim removed 6 bases at V and 8 bases at J, leaving 8 bases unmatched. The germline CDR1 and CDR2 sequences are SNHLY and FYNNEI. The sample comprised PBMCs or T cells enriched from blood (not recorded which). The receptor's source is a woman between 25 and 40 years old who had recovered from COVID-19. The chain combines TRBV2 with TRBJ2-2, with 8 bases aligning to TRBD1. CDR3 coding DNA: TGTGCCAGCAGCCCGACAGGGGCGATAGGGGAGCTGTTTTTT. Translated: CASSPTGAIGELFF.